A single sample gave rise to the 19 T cell receptor beta chains below, sequenced in a study of blood T cell repertoires in COVID-19. Here immunoSEQ multiplex PCR was the method, and the copy in TCRdb shows in-frame clones only, minus some. The table records about 81,000 clones, approximately 89% of them present only once. The source material was peripheral blood. These receptor sequences come from an elderly woman with active COVID-19.

This clone was detected once. This chain uses TRBV27 with TRBJ1-1; a weak D match, TRBD1 (5 bases). Germline values: CDR1 MNHEY, CDR2 SMNVEV (reference sequence). The CDR3 has 14 amino acids. V lost 2 bases and J lost 1, with 8 bases in between. CDR3 protein: CASSLGQRNTEAFF. In nucleotides, the CDR3 is TGTGCCAGCAGTTTAGGACAAAGGAACACTGAAGCTTTCTTT.

The V call is TRBV7-8, the J call TRBJ2-5, with TRBD1 matching over 9 bases. V trimming: 6 bases; J trimming: 4 bases; junction bases outside the gene matches: 9. The CDR3 runs to 15 residues. In germline, CDR1 is SGHVS, CDR2 FQNEAQ. In DNA form, the CDR3 reads TGTGCCAGCAGTCTCGACAGGGGGTATCGAGAGACCCAGTACTTC. Translated: CASSLDRGYRETQYF. Supplemented by reference TRBV7-8 and TRBJ2-5, the full variable domain reads GAGVSQSPRYKVAKRGQDVALRCDPISGHVSLFWYQQALGQGPEFLTYFQNEAQLDKSGLPSDRFFAERPEGSVSTLKIQRTQQEDSAVYLCASSLDRGYRETQYFGPGTRLLVL.

The chain recombines TRBV4-3 with TRBJ2-3; the D is unclear. The CDR3 length is 16 residues. Germline CDR1 and CDR2: LGHNA and YSLEER. Trimming cost V 1 base and J 0 bases, with 11 bases left between them. The CDR3 nucleotides are TGCGCCAGCAGCCAAGTCGCAGGTCTTAGCACAGATACGCAGTATTTT. Its translation is CASSQVAGLSTDTQYF.

The V and J genes are TRBV10-3 and TRBJ2-5, with D unresolved. V was shortened by 6 bases and J by 0 bases, with 5 bases between the two germline ends. CDR1 is ENHRY, CDR2 SYGVKD, per germline. CDR3 length equals 12 residues. CDR3 protein: CAIRSDQETQYF. CDR3 nucleotide sequence: TGTGCCATCAGGAGTGACCAAGAGACCCAGTACTTC.

This clone was observed a single time. This chain uses TRBV6-5 with TRBJ2-5; tentative D call: TRBD1 (5 bases). V shed 6 bases and J shed 2 bases, with 16 bases lying between them. The CDR3 has 15 amino acids. Germline CDR1 and CDR2: MNHEY and SVGAGI. The CDR3 DNA reads TGTGCCAGCAGGACTTTGAGGAAGGGGCAAGAGACCCAGTACTTC. Its translation: CASRTLRKGQETQYF.

The chain recombines TRBV21-1 with TRBJ2-2; the tabulated D call, TRBD2, remains unverified against the DNA. TRBV21-1 is a recognized pseudogene. The CDR3 has 19 residues. The CDR3 sequence is CASSKEGPSGRIGTGELFF. Here the CDR3 DNA reads TGTGCCAGCAGCAAAGAGGGTCCTAGCGGGAGGATCGGCACCGGGGAGCTGTTTTTT.

The chain has TRBV19 and TRBJ2-4, with D hard to call. The CDR3 contains 15 residues. In germline, CDR1 is LNHDA, CDR2 SQIVND (reference sequence). The V and J ends lost 1 base and 4 bases respectively, with 11 bases between them. CDR3 DNA sequence: TGTGCCAGTAGTATAGTGAGGAGCGAGAAAAACATTCAGTACTTC. Its protein product is CASSIVRSEKNIQYF.

This chain links TRBV4-1 with TRBJ2-1; perhaps TRBD2 as D (6 bases). Germline lookup yields CDR1 MGHRA and CDR2 YSYEKL. With 1 base removed from V and 0 bases from J, the gap between germline ends came to 10 bases. CDR3 length: 16 amino acids. The CDR3 here is CASSQAGTSSYNEQFF. The DNA for the CDR3 is TGCGCCAGCAGCCAAGCCGGGACTTCCTCCTACAATGAGCAGTTCTTC.

J is TRBJ2-6 and V is TRBV4-1; D unresolved. CDR1 is MGHRA, CDR2 YSYEKL, per germline. This CDR3 has 15 amino acids. V lost 4 bases and J lost 1, with 8 bases in between. CDR3 sequence reads: CASSRTTSGANVLTF. CDR3 nucleotides: TGCGCCAGCAGCCGAACGACATCTGGGGCCAACGTCCTGACTTTC.

The J gene is TRBJ2-5, the V gene TRBV28, with 7 bases matching TRBD2. V gave up 2 bases and J gave up 8 bases; unmatched junction bases: 5. CDR3 size: 13 residues. Germline CDR1 and CDR2: MDHEN and SYDVKM. The CDR3 region is CASSLPSGVTQYF. In nucleotides, the CDR3 is TGTGCCAGCAGTTTACCCAGCGGGGTAACCCAGTACTTC.

This chain uses TRBV19 with TRBJ1-5; D gene uncertain. V lost 9 bases, J lost 7 bases, and 16 bases lay in between. CDR1 is LNHDA and CDR2 is SQIVND in the germline V gene (reference sequence). This CDR3 is built from 13 residues. This CDR3 is CASSRLVGQPQHF. CDR3 bases: TGTGCCAGCAGCAGGTTGGTAGGCCAGCCCCAGCATTTT.

This sequence joins TRBV19 and TRBJ1-5, with 7 bases fitting TRBD1. Trimming cost V 7 bases and J 1 base; bases outside gene matches: 7. Germline V CDR1 and CDR2: LNHDA, SQIVND (reference sequence). The CDR3 consists of 15 residues. CDR3 region: CASITTGISNQPQHF. Here the CDR3 DNA reads TGTGCCAGTATTACGACAGGGATCAGCAATCAGCCCCAGCATTTT.

This chain uses TRBV12-3 or TRBV12-4 with TRBJ2-5, with 7 positions matching TRBD2. The CDR3 is 11 amino acids. V shed 6 bases, J shed 13 bases, and the junction held 8 bases outside the gene matches. CDR3 residues: CASSPWRELYF. Here the CDR3 DNA reads TGTGCCAGCAGCCCTTGGCGGGAGCTGTACTTC.

The chain recombines TRBV27 with TRBJ2-5; 8 bases line up with TRBD2. Germline loops: CDR1 MNHEY, CDR2 SMNVEV (reference sequence). The length of the CDR3 is 16 residues. After removal of 5 bases from V and 5 bases from J, the junction contained 13 bases not matched to a gene. CDR3 loop: CASSEYSGLGGETQYF. CDR3 sequence (DNA): TGTGCCAGCAGTGAATACTCGGGACTAGGTGGGGAGACCCAGTACTTC.

The chain employs TRBV3-1 (or the pseudogene TRBV3-2) and TRBJ1-1, with 7 nucleotides matching TRBD1. V lost 2 bases, J lost 8 bases, and 5 bases stayed unmatched. The CDR3 is 13 residues long. Per germline, CDR1 LGHDT and CDR2 YNNKEL (reference sequence). The CDR3 region has the DNA TGTGCCAGCAGCCAATTATCCAGGGGGGAAGCTTTCTTT. It codes for CASSQLSRGEAFF.

The rearrangement links TRBV6-1 to TRBJ1-4; possibly TRBD1 for D (5 bases). Trimming cost V 2 bases and J 4 bases, with 11 bases left between them. This CDR3 comprises 15 residues. CDR1 and CDR2 from the germline V gene are MNHNS and SASEGT. CDR3 sequence reads: CASSESGIINEKLFF. In DNA form, the CDR3 reads TGTGCCAGCAGTGAATCAGGGATAATTAATGAAAAACTGTTTTTT.

This chain uses TRBV7-2 with TRBJ2-5, with TRBD2 identical over 8 bases. This CDR3 has 14 amino acids. In germline, CDR1 is SGHTA, CDR2 FQGNSA. After removal of 4 bases from V and 1 base from J, the junction contained 2 bases not matched to a gene. This chain's CDR3 is CASSSLAVQETQYF. The CDR3 region has the DNA TGTGCCAGCAGCTCACTAGCGGTCCAAGAGACCCAGTACTTC.

This clone was recorded only once. The rearrangement links TRBV19 to TRBJ1-4; no firm D call. The V end lost 2 bases, the J end lost 7 bases, and 14 bases lay between the germline ends. Germline values: CDR1 LNHDA, CDR2 SQIVND (reference sequence). The CDR3 length is 15 residues. This CDR3 reads CASSIMRARGEKLFF. Here the CDR3 DNA reads TGTGCCAGTAGTATAATGAGGGCCCGGGGTGAAAAACTGTTTTTT.

This chain uses TRBV5-1 with TRBJ1-4; 9 positions agree with TRBD1. The germline V gene encodes CDR1 SGHRS and CDR2 YFSETQ. The CDR3 length is 14 residues. Trimming removed 4 bases from V and 8 bases from J; junction bases left unmatched: 6. CDR3 sequence reads: CASSQDRGDEKLFF. DNA for the CDR3: TGCGCCAGCAGCCAGGACAGGGGCGACGAAAAACTGTTTTTT.